This T cell receptor (beta chain) was captured in a study of blood T cell repertoires in COVID-19. Study-level information: T cells, B-cell-depleted T cells, or PBMCs provided the cDNA or gDNA that served as material.

As handled by the study authors: Amplification from reference gene primers served as the basis for estimated nucleated cell counts. Using immunoSEQ multiplex PCR, the repertoire was profiled, and TCRdb retains in-frame clones only, with some absent. V and J calls and clone size are copied from that table; D and trimming were computed from the DNA. The data show 250,000 to 350,000 clones, approximately 90% seen once. Trimming removed 3 bases at V and 12 bases at J, with 18 bases between. CDR1 is SEHNR, CDR2 FQNEAQ, per germline (reference sequence). The CDR3 runs 15 residues. This receptor was obtained from a woman aged 50 to 60 who had recovered from COVID-19. The material sequenced was peripheral blood. This sequence joins TRBV7-9 and TRBJ1-6, with a tentative D call TRBD1 (5 bases). In nucleotides, the CDR3 is TGTGCCAGCAGCTTTCGGGACGGGACTAACATACCCCTCCACTTT. Protein sequence: CASSFRDGTNIPLHF. Full variable domain (outside the CDR3, taken from reference TRBV7-9 and TRBJ1-6): DTGVSQNPRHKITKRGQNVTFRCDPISEHNRLYWYRQTLGQGPEFLTYFQNEAQLEKSRLLSDRFSAERPKGSFSTLEIQRTEQGDSAMYLCASSFRDGTNIPLHFGNGTRLTVT.